This is a list of T cell receptor beta chains from one sample in a study of blood T cell repertoires in COVID-19. Generated by immunoSEQ multiplex PCR, the TCRdb table keeps only in-frame clones and is missing some. The sample comprises more than 110,000 clones, about four fifths of which are singletons, and approximately 4% rests with the top ten. The sample taken for sequencing was peripheral blood. The receptors derive from a woman aged 60-70 years with acute or convalescent COVID-19. CDR3s include the opening cysteine and the closing phenylalanine or tryptophan. Each record gives: V gene, J gene, clone size, D gene, CDR3 protein, CDR3 DNA. D genes are given only for firm matches. A row's size may be missing; if present it is once, few, many or a size class.

V: TRBV2
J: TRBJ2-7
size: NA
D: NA
CDR3: CASRTYEQYF
DNA: TGTGCCAGCAGGACTTACGAGCAGTACTTC

V: TRBV5-1
J: TRBJ2-7
size: NA
D: TRBD2
CDR3: CASKVGLAAELTYEQYF
DNA: TGCGCCAGCAAGGTCGGACTAGCGGCCGAACTAACCTACGAGCAGTACTTC

V: TRBV12-5
J: TRBJ1-1
size: once
D: TRBD1
CDR3: CASGLGGQGWVATTEAFF
DNA: TGTGCTAGTGGTTTGGGGGGACAGGGGTGGGTCGCGACCACTGAAGCTTTCTTT

V: TRBV4-2
J: TRBJ1-2
size: NA
D: NA
CDR3: CASSQDSANYGYTF
DNA: TGTGCCAGCAGCCAAGATTCAGCTAACTATGGCTACACCTTC

V: TRBV7-2
J: TRBJ2-7
size: NA
D: TRBD1
CDR3: CASSSWTGTGNNF
DNA: TGTGCCAGCAGCTCCTGGACAGGGACGGGAAATAACTTC

V: TRBV6-2/TRBV6-3
J: TRBJ1-2
size: NA
D: TRBD1
CDR3: CASSSLDRAGYGYTF
DNA: TGTGCCAGCAGTTCACTGGACAGGGCGGGCTATGGCTACACCTTC

V: TRBV7-9
J: TRBJ2-7
size: NA
D: TRBD2
CDR3: CASSPTSGTYEQYF
DNA: TGTGCCAGCAGCCCCACTAGCGGAACCTACGAGCAGTACTTC

V: TRBV11-3
J: TRBJ2-2
size: NA
D: TRBD2
CDR3: CASSGRTSGSPDTGELFF
DNA: TGTGCCAGCAGCGGTCGGACTAGCGGGAGCCCCGACACCGGGGAGCTGTTTTTT

V: TRBV12-5
J: TRBJ2-7
size: NA
D: TRBD2
CDR3: CASGFGSGGPDEQYF
DNA: TGTGCTAGTGGTTTTGGCTCGGGAGGGCCGGACGAGCAGTACTTC

V: TRBV3-1/TRBV3-2
J: TRBJ2-2
size: NA
D: TRBD1
CDR3: CASSHPLWDSLNTGELFF
DNA: TGTGCCAGCAGCCACCCCCTTTGGGACAGTTTGAACACCGGGGAGCTGTTTTTT